The 28 T cell receptor beta chains below come from one sample, sequenced in a study of cytomegalovirus exposure and HLA in healthy donors. Primers for the PCR totalled 60 Vbeta and 13 Jbeta. Using immunoSEQ multiplex PCR, the repertoire was profiled, and TCRdb retains in-frame clones only, with some absent. The top ten hold more than 1.4% of the sample, which has 150,000 to 200,000 clones, around 80% seen once. Sequenced input: PBMCs. The source of these receptors is a man between 18 and 35 years old in good health and CMV-seronegative.

This clone was seen a single time. The rearrangement uses TRBV27 and TRBJ2-1, with 11 bases identical to TRBD2. Germline CDR1 reads MNHEY; CDR2 reads SMNVEV (reference sequence). Germline trimming cut 6 bases from V and 5 bases from J; bases unmatched to any gene: 9. CDR3 size: 16 residues. DNA for the CDR3: TGTGCCAGCAGCCCGTTACTAGCGGGAGCGGACAATGAGCAGTTCTTC. The encoded protein is CASSPLLAGADNEQFF.

This clone was observed a handful of times. The chain carries TRBV5-8 and TRBJ2-7, with 7 bases lining up with TRBD2. Looked up from germline, CDR1 is SGHTS and CDR2 is YDEGEE. With 0 bases clipped from V and 0 bases from J, the junction kept 6 bases outside the gene matches. The CDR3 length is 16 residues. The DNA for the CDR3 is TGTGCCAGCAGCTTGGGTCTAGCGGTATACTCCTACGAGCAGTACTTC. Its protein product is CASSLGLAVYSYEQYF. The variable domain in full, with the rest retrieved from reference TRBV5-8 and TRBJ2-7, is EAGVTQSPTHLIKTRGQQATLRCSPISGHTSVYWYQQALGLGLQFLLWYDEGEERNRGNFPPRFSGRQFPNYSSELNVNALELEDSALYLCASSLGLAVYSYEQYFGPGTRLTVT.

The rearrangement joins TRBV6-5 to TRBJ1-5; the match to TRBD1 covers 10 bases. V lost 6 bases to trimming and J lost 2 bases; unmatched junction nucleotides: 4. The CDR3 extends over 15 amino acids. CDR1 is MNHEY and CDR2 is SVGAGI in the germline V gene. The CDR3 bases are TGTGCCAGCAGCCGGGACAGGGGTGGCAATCAGCCCCAGCATTTT. It specifies CASSRDRGGNQPQHF.

This rearrangement joins TRBV10-3 to TRBJ2-5; TRBD2 matches at 9 bases. The CDR3 is 14 amino acids. The V segment lost 4 bases and the J segment 2 bases; nucleotides outside the gene matches: 2. Germline V gene sequence: CDR1 ENHRY, CDR2 SYGVKD. This CDR3 reads CAISASGTQETQYF. In DNA form, the CDR3 reads TGTGCCATCAGTGCTAGCGGGACGCAAGAGACCCAGTACTTC.

This clone was observed once. V is TRBV6-1 and J is TRBJ2-7; weak D call: TRBD2 (6 bases). The V and J ends lost 2 bases and 3 bases respectively, with 14 bases between them. The CDR3 length is 15 residues. Germline lookup yields CDR1 MNHNS and CDR2 SASEGT. DNA for the CDR3: TGTGCCAGCAGTGAAAGAGGTATGGGGGGCTACGAGCAGTACTTC. As protein: CASSERGMGGYEQYF.

The chain recombines TRBV4-3 with TRBJ1-1; 9 positions agree with TRBD1. Germline CDR1 reads LGHNA; CDR2 reads YSLEER. V shed 3 bases, J shed 4 bases, and the junction held 12 bases outside the gene matches. The CDR3 has 17 residues. CDR3 in amino acids: CASSQERTGVVATEAFF. In DNA, the CDR3 is TGCGCCAGCAGCCAGGAACGGACAGGGGTGGTTGCCACTGAAGCTTTCTTT.

This clone was found a few times. This chain joins TRBV2 and TRBJ2-5, with 10 bases matching TRBD2. The end of the DNA aligns better with TRBJ2-7, so the J call may be wrong. The CDR3 totals 15 residues. Germline loops: CDR1 SNHLY, CDR2 FYNNEI. CDR3 bases: TGTGCCAGCAGCCTCACACTAGCGGGATTCCACGAGCAGTACTTC. Protein product: CASSLTLAGFHEQYF.

This chain uses TRBV7-2 with TRBJ2-1; D might be TRBD2 (6 bases). Germline CDR1 is SGHTA and CDR2 is FQGNSA. V was pared by 5 bases and J by 3 bases, with 8 bases between. The CDR3 is 13 amino acids. The CDR3 nucleotides read TGTGCCAGCAGCATTAGCGGCTACAATGAGCAGTTCTTC. Amino acids: CASSISGYNEQFF.

The chain recombines TRBV7-2 with TRBJ2-5; tentatively, D is TRBD1 (5 bases). V shed 5 bases and J shed 2 bases, with 12 bases lying between them. CDR3 size: 14 residues. From germline, CDR1 is SGHTA and CDR2 FQGNSA. For the CDR3, the DNA is TGTGCCAGCAGCAAGTCAGGGCCACAAGAGACCCAGTACTTC. This encodes CASSKSGPQETQYF.

This chain connects TRBV5-4 to TRBJ1-2, with unresolved D. Germline V gene lookup returns CDR1 SGHNT and CDR2 YYREEE (reference sequence). The germline V and J ends were trimmed by 0 bases and 2 bases, with 5 bases remaining between them. The CDR3 is 13 residues long. CDR3 amino acids: CASSLEQNYGYTF. CDR3 DNA: TGTGCCAGCAGCTTGGAACAGAACTATGGCTACACCTTC.

V gene TRBV18 combines with J gene TRBJ2-3, with D tentatively TRBD1 (6 bases). Trimming took 4 bases from V and 1 from J, leaving 6 bases between them. From germline, CDR1 is KGHSH and CDR2 LQKENI. The CDR3 length is 13 residues. The CDR3 DNA reads TGTGCCAGCTCACGGACAGGCACAGATACGCAGTATTTT. It specifies CASSRTGTDTQYF.

This chain links TRBV7-9 with TRBJ2-5; tentative D call: TRBD2 (5 bases). V was clipped by 2 bases and J by 5 bases, with 9 bases between them. The germline CDR1 and CDR2 sequences are SEHNR and FQNEAQ (reference sequence). CDR3 size: 13 residues. The CDR3 bases are TGTGCCAGCAGCTTATATAGCGCTGAGACCCAGTACTTC. This encodes CASSLYSAETQYF.

The rearrangement links TRBV6-6 to TRBJ2-7; 7 nucleotides agree with TRBD2. Germline assignment: CDR1 MNHNY and CDR2 SVGAGI (reference sequence). The CDR3 totals 12 residues. The junction had 6 bases not matched to a gene; V was cut back by 7 bases and J by 6 bases. CDR3 sequence: CASTGGGREQYF. The CDR3 DNA reads as TGTGCCAGCACCGGGGGAGGGCGCGAGCAGTACTTC.

This sequence joins TRBV27 and TRBJ2-3; a weak D match, TRBD1 (5 bases). V shed 4 bases and J shed 1 base, with 15 bases lying between them. Per germline, CDR1 MNHEY and CDR2 SMNVEV (reference sequence). The CDR3 covers 16 residues. CDR3 protein: CASSCMPQVGTDTQYF. CDR3 bases: TGTGCCAGCAGTTGTATGCCACAGGTAGGCACAGATACGCAGTATTTT.

The gene calls are TRBV6-6 and TRBJ2-7; 9 bases line up with TRBD1. Germline V lookup: CDR1 MNHNY, CDR2 SVGAGI (reference sequence). CDR3 size: 15 residues. Trimming removed 4 bases from V and 4 bases from J; junction bases left unmatched: 8. CDR3 sequence (DNA): TGTGCCAGCAGTTCGAAACAGGGGGCAGGGTACGAGCAGTACTTC. It is translated as CASSSKQGAGYEQYF.

This clone occurred once. V and J are TRBV2 and TRBJ2-1; TRBD1 aligns across 8 bases. The CDR3 runs to 14 residues. Germline CDR1 is SNHLY and CDR2 is FYNNEI. The V segment lost 8 bases and the J segment 3 bases; nucleotides outside the gene matches: 6. The CDR3 protein is CASRRDRSYNEQFF. The DNA for the CDR3 is TGTGCCAGCCGCCGGGACAGGAGCTACAATGAGCAGTTCTTC.

The chain has TRBV6-1 and TRBJ1-2; no clear D. V was trimmed by 2 bases and J by 4 bases, leaving 11 bases between them. Looked up from germline, CDR1 is MNHNS and CDR2 is SASEGT. This CDR3 is 14 amino acids long. CDR3 protein: CASSEMSGRYGYTF. Here the CDR3 DNA reads TGTGCCAGCAGTGAAATGTCAGGCCGCTATGGCTACACCTTC.

This clone was observed many times. The CDR3 region is CASRRQGVNSPLHF. As DNA, the CDR3 is TGTGCCAGCAGACGGCAGGGGGTTAATTCACCCCTCCACTTT. J is TRBJ1-6 and V is TRBV2; 7 positions agree with TRBD1. The CDR3 extends over 14 amino acids. Germline CDR1 reads SNHLY; CDR2 reads FYNNEI. Unmatched junction bases numbered 5, after V lost 6 bases and J lost 6 bases.

This rearrangement joins TRBV29-1 to TRBJ2-3; 13 bases align to TRBD2. V dropped 3 bases and J dropped 10; count of bases not matched to a gene: 4. Germline V gene lookup returns CDR1 SQVTM and CDR2 ANQGSEA. The CDR3 covers 13 residues. The CDR3 here is CSVETSGRTSQYF. The CDR3 region has the DNA TGCAGCGTTGAGACTAGCGGGAGGACCTCGCAGTATTTT.

The J gene is TRBJ2-3, the V gene TRBV7-2; 12 positions agree with TRBD2. CDR3 length: 17 amino acids. V shed 5 bases and J 4 bases; nucleotides not matched to a gene: 10. Germline CDR1 SGHTA, CDR2 FQGNSA. Here the CDR3 DNA reads TGTGCCAGCAGCGTTCAGACTAGCGGGAGATCCCCAGATACGCAGTATTTT. Encoded protein: CASSVQTSGRSPDTQYF.

The rearrangement uses TRBV10-1 and TRBJ2-1; 7 bases fit TRBD1. CDR1 and CDR2 from the germline V gene are WNHNN and SYGVQD (reference sequence). J was trimmed by 7 bases and V by 0 bases; bases with no gene match: 6. The length of the CDR3 is 15 residues. The CDR3: CASSESTGAGNEQFF. CDR3 sequence (DNA): TGCGCCAGCAGTGAGTCTACAGGGGCAGGAAATGAGCAGTTCTTC.

The chain links TRBV2 to TRBJ2-5; 9 nucleotides align to TRBD1. This CDR3 is built from 15 residues. Germline values: CDR1 SNHLY, CDR2 FYNNEI. V lost 2 bases, J lost 4 bases, and 5 bases stayed unmatched. CDR3 sequence: CASSENDRGSETQYF. CDR3 bases: TGTGCCAGCAGTGAAAACGACAGGGGGTCAGAGACCCAGTACTTC.

The chain joins TRBV5-5 to TRBJ1-2; D unclear. The CDR3 spans 14 residues. The V gene lost 0 bases and the J gene lost 13 bases, with 19 bases spanning the gap. Per germline, CDR1 SGHKS and CDR2 YYEKEE (reference sequence). The CDR3 is CASSLAGSGEGRTF. The CDR3 region has the DNA TGTGCCAGCAGCTTGGCTGGAAGCGGCGAGGGTCGCACCTTC.

This clone has only one observation. Different DNA sequences within this sample yield the same CDR3. The chain uses TRBV19 and TRBJ2-3, with D maybe TRBD2 (6 bases). Looked up from germline, CDR1 is LNHDA and CDR2 is SQIVND (reference sequence). V was clipped by 2 bases and J by 0 bases, with 6 bases between them. This CDR3 has 14 amino acids. The DNA for the CDR3 is TGTGCCAGTAGTATACGGGGGAGCACAGATACGCAGTATTTT. Its protein product is CASSIRGSTDTQYF. Full variable domain (remainder filled in from reference TRBV19 and TRBJ2-3): DGGITQSPKYLFRKEGQNVTLSCEQNLNHDAMYWYRQDPGQGLRLIYYSQIVNDFQKGDIAEGYSVSREKKESFPLTVTSAQKNPTAFYLCASSIRGSTDTQYFGPGTRLTVL.

The V gene is TRBV6-4, the J gene TRBJ2-5, with 7 positions matching TRBD1. Germline lookup yields CDR1 MRHNA and CDR2 SNTAGT. This CDR3 contains 15 residues. V was pared by 5 bases and J by 2 bases, with 8 bases of the junction left unmatched. CDR3 in amino acids: CASSPAAGGQETQYF. The CDR3 DNA follows: TGTGCCAGCAGTCCCGCGGCAGGGGGTCAAGAGACCCAGTACTTC.

The chain couples TRBV5-6 to TRBJ2-1; 9 nucleotides agree with TRBD1. The CDR3 runs 14 residues. Unmatched junction bases numbered 4, after V lost 2 bases and J lost 7 bases. The germline gives CDR1 SGHDT, CDR2 YYEEEE. CDR3 coding DNA: TGTGCCAGCAGCTTTAGGGACAGGGCGAATGAGCAGTTCTTC. Translating it yields CASSFRDRANEQFF.

The rearrangement links TRBV5-1 to TRBJ2-2; 13 bases are a match to TRBD2. Per the germline V gene, CDR1 is SGHRS and CDR2 is YFSETQ. The V and J ends lost 4 bases and 9 bases, in that order; junction bases with no gene match: 3. This CDR3 region has 14 residues. The DNA for the CDR3 is TGCGCCAGCAGCGGGACTAGCGGGAATAGGGAGCTGTTTTTT. Its protein product is CASSGTSGNRELFF.

The V and J genes are TRBV7-9 and TRBJ1-1; no definite D call. Germline lookup yields CDR1 SEHNR and CDR2 FQNEAQ (reference sequence). This CDR3 is 17 amino acids long. V dropped 5 bases and J dropped 1 base, with 20 bases sitting between them. This CDR3 is CASSDNPVGRPNTEAFF. DNA for the CDR3: TGTGCCAGCAGCGATAACCCAGTGGGCAGACCGAACACTGAAGCTTTCTTT.